Listed below are T cell receptor beta chains from one sample, sequenced in a study of blood T cell repertoires in COVID-19. Measured with immunoSEQ multiplex PCR; TCRdb has only the in-frame clones, and not every one. The sample records about 170,000 clones, approximately 88% being singletons. Material: peripheral blood. All receptors derive from a woman aged 55-69 years with acute or convalescent COVID-19. Both conserved end residues are trimmed from each CDR3. The order of the fields is V gene, J gene, CDR3 protein.

TRBV6-5	TRBJ1-5	ASSYNGAGDQPQH
TRBV7-9	TRBJ1-2	ASSLAPRVSYT
TRBV4-1	TRBJ2-5	ASSLQPGLAGETQY
TRBV5-1	TRBJ2-2	ASTGQGDTGELF
TRBV7-6	TRBJ1-5	ASSPPGDSSHHHTDQPQH
TRBV10-3	TRBJ1-6	AISTTGEVSSSPLH
TRBV25-1	TRBJ2-5	ASSESGQGGETQY
TRBV6-5	TRBJ1-1	ASRAGGATEAF
TRBV7-2	TRBJ1-6	ASTLGSPSYNSPLH
TRBV6-2/TRBV6-3	TRBJ2-7	ASSYPQGTTYEQY
TRBV13	TRBJ1-2	ASRVNRAGYGYT
TRBV2	TRBJ1-6	ASSKDSFGYNSPLH
TRBV14	TRBJ2-4	ASSKRTGSVAKNIQY
TRBV4-1	TRBJ1-6	ASSQDRSRALH
TRBV18	TRBJ2-1	ASSSVPRANEQF
TRBV4-1	TRBJ1-2	ASSQGGGIDGYT
TRBV28	TRBJ1-2	ASSGGQGGYGYT
TRBV28	TRBJ1-2	ASMGDLARLGYT
TRBV5-1	TRBJ1-2	ASSLGLQGTDRGYT
TRBV19	TRBJ1-6	ASSTGQVYNSPLH
TRBV6-5	TRBJ2-7	ASTKGRNFYEQY
TRBV5-1	TRBJ2-5	ASSELAGTETQY
TRBV4-1	TRBJ1-6	ASSPRGAGDSPLH
TRBV5-4	TRBJ2-2	ASSGGLQPGELF